The rows below give T cell receptor beta chains drawn from one sample of a study of tumor-infiltrating lymphocytes in oesophageal squamous cell carcinoma. In TCRdb, the PCR reads were re-called with MiXCR into one record per CDR3 protein. The sample gives about 12,000 distinct CDR3 sequences, just under 55% of which show up once; 35% to 50% is in the top ten. The sample was esophageal tumor tissue. The receptors originated from a female donor with esophageal squamous cell carcinoma. Both conserved end residues are part of each CDR3. Size is stated for part of the rows, as once, few or many counts, or as a class when the clone is expanded.

V,J,size,CDR3
TRBV10-3,TRBJ2-1,once,CAISGQGIYNEQFF
TRBV7-8,NA,NA,CASSPYWTGGIDEQYF
TRBV7-3,TRBJ2-3,few,CASSLPSTDTQYF
TRBV7-6,NA,NA,CASSSGTGTGGEQYF
TRBV28,TRBJ1-1,NA,CASSPYAGTMNTEAFF
TRBV6-1,TRBJ2-2,NA,CASSLGSIPGELFF
TRBV7-3,TRBJ2-3,NA,CASAQGYTQYF
TRBV27,NA,NA,CASSLSAELGGYTF
TRBV7-6,TRBJ2-1,once,CASSLLRRYNEQFF
TRBV7-3,NA,NA,CASMVAGGDEQFF
TRBV2,TRBJ2-3,many,CASLQGASTDTQYF
TRBV12-3/TRBV12-4,TRBJ1-2,few,CASTQTNYGYTF
TRBV6-1,TRBJ2-1,NA,CASSSGTGEYNEQFF
TRBV6-5,TRBJ1-2,NA,CASSYSVGGFVYGYTF
TRBV27,TRBJ2-2,NA,CASSRDWGRELFF
TRBV7-9,NA,NA,CASSFVGTGGDNIQYF
TRBV11-3,TRBJ2-5,NA,CASSLDGQSRGETQYF